These 6 T cell receptor beta chains came from one sample sequenced in a study of PD-L1 blockade in urothelial cancer. Sequenced by immunoSEQ multiplex PCR; TCRdb stores in-frame clones only, minus some. The sample records over 40,000 clones, 80% to 90% being singletons. The time point denotes: peripheral blood 6 weeks after treatment start. The sample here was PBMCs, taken around atezolizumab (anti-PD-L1) treatment. These receptors all come from a man between 65 and 85 years old with urothelial cancer.

This chain links TRBV4-1 with TRBJ2-1; a weak D match, TRBD2 (5 bases). Germline CDR1 reads MGHRA; CDR2 reads YSYEKL. CDR3 length: 18 amino acids. Trimming shortened V by 2 bases and J by 4 bases, and 21 bases separated the two germline ends. CDR3 loop: CASSQFWQRGAQYNEQFF. The CDR3, as DNA: TGCGCCAGCAGCCAATTCTGGCAACGGGGTGCGCAATACAATGAGCAGTTCTTC.

The rearrangement joins TRBV6-6 to TRBJ1-1; no clear D gene. V lost 5 bases, J lost 2 bases, and 9 bases lay in between. CDR1 is MNHNY, CDR2 SVGAGI, per germline (reference sequence). CDR3 length: 13 residues. The CDR3, as DNA: TGTGCCAGCAGTGAGGGCCGAAACACTGAAGCTTTCTTT. Protein: CASSEGRNTEAFF.

V gene TRBV5-6 combines with J gene TRBJ1-2, with a tentative D call TRBD1 (6 bases). CDR1 SGHDT and CDR2 YYEEEE come from the germline V gene. The CDR3 sequence is 15 residues long. V lost 0 bases, J lost 4 bases, and 13 bases lay in between. The CDR3 nucleotides are TGTGCCAGCAGCTTGGACGGGGGGCTCGGCTATGGCTACACCTTC. Its protein is CASSLDGGLGYGYTF.

In its sample, this clone was seen once. The chain combines TRBV7-2 with TRBJ2-3; 9 positions agree with TRBD2. Germline V gene lookup returns CDR1 SGHTA and CDR2 FQGNSA. J gave up 4 bases and V 1 base, and 3 bases lay outside the gene matches. The CDR3 contains 15 residues. The CDR3 DNA follows: TGTGCCAGCAGCTTAGGCGGGAGGGAGGCAGATACGCAGTATTTT. Its protein product is CASSLGGREADTQYF.

V gene TRBV29-1 combines with J gene TRBJ2-3; 9 positions agree with TRBD2. The CDR3 is made up of 14 amino acids. Germline V gives CDR1 SQVTM, CDR2 ANQGSEA. With V trimmed by 6 bases and J by 5 bases, 9 bases remained unmatched. CDR3 bases: TGCAGCGTCACCCCTAGCGGGAATAGAGATACGCAGTATTTT. This translates into CSVTPSGNRDTQYF.

Here the CDR3 reads CASSAGLAGGKLETQYF. DNA of the CDR3: TGTGCCAGCAGTGCGGGACTAGCGGGAGGGAAATTAGAGACCCAGTACTTC. This chain links TRBV2 with TRBJ2-5; 16 bases are shared with TRBD2. CDR3 size: 17 residues. The germline V gene encodes CDR1 SNHLY and CDR2 FYNNEI. V shed 4 bases and J 4 bases; nucleotides not matched to a gene: 6.